The 28 T cell receptor beta chains presented below share a single source sample, sequenced in a study of blood T cell repertoires in COVID-19. Sequencing was performed with immunoSEQ multiplex PCR; in TCRdb, only in-frame clones are kept and a portion is missing. Among more than 100,000 clones listed, more than 75% were seen once. The sequencing input was peripheral blood. Receptors were obtained from a woman aged 55-69 years with acute or convalescent COVID-19.

The chain has TRBV5-4 and TRBJ1-4; D perhaps matches TRBD1 (6 bases). V was clipped by 0 bases and J by 4 bases, with 10 bases between them. CDR3 length: 15 residues. The germline gives CDR1 SGHNT, CDR2 YYREEE (reference sequence). The CDR3 coding sequence is TGTGCCAGCAGCTTGGGGGGGCAGGGTAATGAAAAACTGTTTTTT. This gives the protein CASSLGGQGNEKLFF. Filled out from reference TRBV5-4 and TRBJ1-4, the complete variable domain reads ETGVTQSPTHLIKTRGQQVTLRCSSQSGHNTVSWYQQALGQGPQFIFQYYREEENGRGNFPPRFSGLQFPNYSSELNVNALELDDSALYLCASSLGGQGNEKLFFGSGTQLSVL.

V is TRBV11-2 and J is TRBJ2-2; 8 positions match TRBD2. CDR1 and CDR2 (germline): SGHAT, FQNNGV. The CDR3 is 15 residues long. The junction had 8 bases not matched to a gene; V was cut back by 5 bases and J by 6 bases. The CDR3 reads CASSPSGRGAGELFF. In DNA form, the CDR3 reads TGTGCCAGCAGCCCGAGCGGGAGAGGGGCCGGGGAGCTGTTTTTT. The full variable domain, its missing parts supplied by reference TRBV11-2 and TRBJ2-2, is EAGVAQSPRYKIIEKRQSVAFWCNPISGHATLYWYQQILGQGPKLLIQFQNNGVVDDSQLPKDRFSAERLKGVDSTLKIQPAKLEDSAVYLCASSPSGRGAGELFFGEGSRLTVL.

The V gene is TRBV18, the J gene TRBJ1-1; tentative D call: TRBD1 (5 bases). Germline CDR1 is KGHSH and CDR2 is LQKENI. The CDR3 has 12 amino acids. The V and J ends lost 3 bases and 7 bases respectively, with 9 bases between them. The CDR3 DNA sequence: TGTGCCAGCTCACCGGGGGGAAATGAAGCTTTCTTT. Amino acids: CASSPGGNEAFF.

This clone came up once. The chain combines TRBV6-5 with TRBJ1-3, with TRBD1 identical over 8 bases. This CDR3 contains 12 residues. Germline values: CDR1 MNHEY, CDR2 SVGAGI. V lost 6 bases and J lost 8; bases outside the gene matches: 3. The DNA of the CDR3 is TGTGCCAGCAGCAAGACAGGGGACACCATATATTTT. Its protein is CASSKTGDTIYF.

This CDR3 reads CASSMVQQPQHF. CDR3 bases: TGTGCCAGTAGTATGGTACAACAGCCCCAGCATTTT. The genes are TRBV19 and TRBJ1-5; D call uncertain. Per germline, CDR1 LNHDA and CDR2 SQIVND (reference sequence). This CDR3 has 12 residues. Trimming left V 3 bases short and J 7 bases short, with 7 bases between.

J is TRBJ2-2 and V is TRBV19; D not resolved. The CDR3 loop spans 15 amino acids. V was clipped by 2 bases and J by 0 bases, with 7 bases between them. Germline loops: CDR1 LNHDA, CDR2 SQIVND (reference sequence). The CDR3 coding sequence is TGTGCCAGTAGTATATCGACTTCGAACACCGGGGAGCTGTTTTTT. Its translation is CASSISTSNTGELFF.

The chain links TRBV5-1 to TRBJ1-1; D is unresolved. Germline loops: CDR1 SGHRS, CDR2 YFSETQ. This CDR3 comprises 14 residues. Trimming removed 5 bases at V and 1 base at J, with 12 bases between. The CDR3, as DNA: TGCGCCAGCAGTTTCGGGGTTGGGAACACTGAAGCTTTCTTT. Amino acids: CASSFGVGNTEAFF.

J is TRBJ1-4 and V is TRBV19; unclear D gene. CDR1 and CDR2 from the germline V gene are LNHDA and SQIVND (reference sequence). The V gene lost 5 bases and the J gene lost 11 bases, with 9 bases spanning the gap. The CDR3 totals 11 residues. The CDR3 is CASSRVGKLFF. The DNA for the CDR3 is TGTGCCAGTAGTCGGGTCGGGAAACTGTTTTTT.

The DNA for the CDR3 is TGTGCCAGCAGTTACGCGCTAGCGGGTGATCCCGGGGCCAACGTCCTGACTTTC. Translation gives CASSYALAGDPGANVLTF. The chain uses TRBV6-2 or TRBV6-3 and TRBJ2-6, with 8 bases that match TRBD2. This CDR3 contains 18 residues. Germline V lookup: CDR1 MNHEY, CDR2 SVGEGT. Trimming cost V 2 bases and J 4 bases; bases outside gene matches: 10.

V gene TRBV6-1 combines with J gene TRBJ1-3; 7 nucleotides line up with TRBD1. The germline gives CDR1 MNHNS, CDR2 SASEGT. This CDR3 spans 18 amino acids. The trim removed 2 bases at V and 4 bases at J, leaving 14 bases unmatched. Written as DNA, the CDR3 is TGTGCCAGCAGTGAAAGTAGACAGGGACCCCGAGTAGGAAACACCATATATTTT. Encoded protein: CASSESRQGPRVGNTIYF.

J is TRBJ2-5 and V is TRBV4-1, with 8 positions matching TRBD1. The CDR3 is 15 residues long. The V segment lost 1 base and the J segment 0 bases; nucleotides outside the gene matches: 1. Germline lookup yields CDR1 MGHRA and CDR2 YSYEKL. The CDR3 reads CASSQGQGNQETQYF. The DNA of the CDR3 is TGCGCCAGCAGCCAAGGACAGGGGAACCAAGAGACCCAGTACTTC.

The chain employs TRBV5-6 and TRBJ1-5; 7 bases line up with TRBD1. The junction had 6 bases not matched to a gene; V was cut back by 4 bases and J by 5 bases. The CDR3 runs to 14 residues. Germline CDR1 SGHDT, CDR2 YYEEEE. Written as DNA, the CDR3 is TGTGCCAGCAGCCGACAGGGCTGGGATCAGCCCCAGCATTTT. Its protein product is CASSRQGWDQPQHF. Full variable domain (rest looked up from reference TRBV5-6 and TRBJ1-5): DAGVTQSPTHLIKTRGQQVTLRCSPKSGHDTVSWYQQALGQGPQFIFQYYEEEERQRGNFPDRFSGHQFPNYSSELNVNALLLGDSALYLCASSRQGWDQPQHFGDGTRLSIL.

In the case of this clone: One end of the junction fails to match germline, which may point to a read error. This chain connects TRBV18 to TRBJ1-1, with D uncertain. CDR1 and CDR2 (germline): KGHSH, LQKENI. The CDR3 extends over 12 amino acids. DNA for the CDR3: TGTGCCAGCTCACCACCGACGACTGGAGCTTTCTTT. The encoded protein is CASSPPTTGAFF.

This sequence joins TRBV6-5 and TRBJ2-2; 8 bases line up with TRBD1. The CDR3 consists of 14 residues. The V gene end was trimmed by 8 bases and the J gene end by 1 base; junction bases not matched to a gene: 3. The germline CDR1 and CDR2 sequences are MNHEY and SVGAGI. CDR3 sequence: CASVRGQNTGELFF. The CDR3 nucleotides are TGTGCCAGCGTCAGGGGGCAGAACACCGGGGAGCTGTTTTTT.

The gene calls are TRBV5-1 and TRBJ2-7; 9 bases line up with TRBD1. With V trimmed by 4 bases and J by 3 bases, 8 bases remained unmatched. CDR1 is SGHRS and CDR2 is YFSETQ in the germline V gene. The CDR3 has 15 residues. CDR3 in DNA: TGCGCCAGCAGCCGGGGCCCGGGACAGGGCTACGAGCAGTACTTC. This sequence encodes CASSRGPGQGYEQYF.

This rearrangement joins TRBV28 to TRBJ1-1; D is undetermined. The CDR3 contains 14 residues. Germline CDR1 reads MDHEN; CDR2 reads SYDVKM. The germline V and J ends were trimmed by 3 bases and 1 base, with 9 bases remaining between them. CDR3 protein: CASSFGLRNTEAFF. The DNA of the CDR3 is TGTGCCAGCAGTTTCGGACTACGGAACACTGAAGCTTTCTTT. Together with reference TRBV28 and TRBJ1-1, the CDR3 gives the full variable domain: DVKVTQSSRYLVKRTGEKVFLECVQDMDHENMFWYRQDPGLGLRLIYFSYDVKMKEKGDIPEGYSVSREKKERFSLILESASTNQTSMYLCASSFGLRNTEAFFGQGTRLTVV.

This clone has more than one count but fewer than ten. This chain connects TRBV9 to TRBJ2-1; tentative D call: TRBD2 (5 bases). CDR1 is SGDLS, CDR2 YYNGEE, per germline. The CDR3 contains 16 residues. The V end was cut by 4 bases, the J end by 6 bases, with 20 bases between. This CDR3 is CASSPHPSPSSNEQFF. Written as DNA, the CDR3 is TGTGCCAGCAGCCCACACCCCTCGCCTAGCAGCAATGAGCAGTTCTTC.

This clone was observed once. The chain is built from TRBV30 and TRBJ1-6; possibly TRBD1 for D (5 bases). V was trimmed by 2 bases and J by 1 base, leaving 9 bases between them. The CDR3 contains 15 residues. Germline CDR1 and CDR2: GTSNPN and SVGIG (reference sequence). CDR3 in amino acids: CAWSRGGSYNSPLHF. CDR3 in DNA: TGTGCCTGGAGTCGGGGGGGATCCTATAATTCACCCCTCCACTTT.

The rearrangement uses TRBV6-5 and TRBJ1-2; possibly TRBD1 for D (5 bases). In germline, CDR1 is MNHEY, CDR2 SVGAGI. This CDR3 spans 14 amino acids. The V and J ends lost 6 bases and 3 bases respectively, with 14 bases between them. For the CDR3, the DNA is TGTGCCAGCAGCCAGATCGGGGGGGACTATGGCTACACCTTC. Protein: CASSQIGGDYGYTF.

The chain is built from TRBV28 and TRBJ2-6, with 10 bases that match TRBD1. The CDR3 loop spans 18 amino acids. CDR1 and CDR2 from the germline V gene are MDHEN and SYDVKM. The V segment lost 7 bases and the J segment 2 bases; nucleotides outside the gene matches: 11. As DNA, the CDR3 is TGTGCCAGCACTGCCCTGGGACAGGGGATGCCTGGGGCCAACGTCCTGACTTTC. Amino acid sequence: CASTALGQGMPGANVLTF.

The chain joins TRBV6-6 to TRBJ2-7; D possibly corresponds to TRBD1 (6 bases). CDR1 and CDR2 (germline): MNHNY, SVGAGI (reference sequence). The CDR3 covers 13 residues. Trimming pared 6 bases from V and 2 bases from J, leaving 11 bases between. The CDR3 DNA reads TGTGCCAGCAGCCTGGACAGCCCCTACGAGCAGTACGTC. Encoded protein: CASSLDSPYEQYV.

This chain links TRBV13 with TRBJ1-4; D not certain. CDR3 length: 15 residues. Germline V CDR1 and CDR2: PRHDT, FYEKMQ (reference sequence). Trimming removed 3 bases from V and 8 bases from J, with 16 bases in between. The DNA for the CDR3 is TGTGCCAGCAGCTTGAACCAGGCGGGAAAGGAAAAACTGTTTTTT. This encodes CASSLNQAGKEKLFF.

The V call is TRBV24-1, the J call TRBJ2-7; D might be TRBD2 (6 bases). In germline, CDR1 is KGHDR, CDR2 SFDVKD. The CDR3 extends over 12 amino acids. The V end was cut by 7 bases, the J end by 12 bases, with 18 bases between. The CDR3 DNA follows: TGTGCCACCAGAGGTCACGGGGAGGTTCTGTACTTC. It codes for CATRGHGEVLYF.

This chain connects TRBV27 to TRBJ1-6; possible D gene TRBD1, 6 bases. Germline V lookup: CDR1 MNHEY, CDR2 SMNVEV (reference sequence). V lost 4 bases to trimming and J lost 7 bases, with 20 bases between them. CDR3 size: 17 residues. The CDR3 region has the DNA TGTGCCAGCAGTTGGTGGACAGCAGCAGGTCCGAATTCACCCCTCCACTTT. It translates to CASSWWTAAGPNSPLHF.

This chain joins TRBV10-2 and TRBJ1-1; TRBD1 might be the D (6 bases). The CDR3 contains 12 residues. Germline assignment: CDR1 WSHSY and CDR2 SAAADI. Between the trimmed V and J ends, which lost 8 bases and 5 bases, there was a span of 12 bases. CDR3 residues: CASRDMETEAFF. In nucleotides, the CDR3 is TGCGCCAGCCGGGACATGGAAACTGAAGCTTTCTTT.

The chain carries TRBV27 and TRBJ1-1; the D is unclear. The V gene's germline CDR1 is MNHEY and CDR2 SMNVEV (reference sequence). V was pared by 6 bases and J by 0 bases, with 8 bases between. The CDR3 runs to 13 residues. DNA for the CDR3: TGTGCCAGCAGGGCTCAATTGAACACTGAAGCTTTCTTT. It translates to CASRAQLNTEAFF.

This chain connects TRBV5-1 to TRBJ2-7, with TRBD1 matching over 8 bases. With 1 base clipped from V and 5 bases from J, the junction kept 14 bases outside the gene matches. This CDR3 comprises 17 residues. The V gene's germline CDR1 is SGHRS and CDR2 YFSETQ. The CDR3 here is CASSLNPGQGNTDEQYV. DNA of the CDR3: TGCGCCAGCAGCTTGAATCCTGGACAGGGTAACACTGACGAGCAGTACGTC.

J is TRBJ2-5 and V is TRBV2; unclear D gene. The length of the CDR3 is 11 residues. The germline gives CDR1 SNHLY, CDR2 FYNNEI. V lost 3 bases, J lost 9 bases, and 8 bases lay in between. The CDR3 is CASSDRMAQYF. The CDR3, as DNA: TGTGCCAGCAGTGACAGAATGGCCCAGTACTTC. The full variable domain, rest sourced from reference TRBV2 and TRBJ2-5, is EPEVTQTPSHQVTQMGQEVILRCVPISNHLYFYWYRQILGQKVEFLVSFYNNEISEKSEIFDDQFSVERPDGSNFTLKIRSTKLEDSAMYFCASSDRMAQYFGPGTRLLVL.